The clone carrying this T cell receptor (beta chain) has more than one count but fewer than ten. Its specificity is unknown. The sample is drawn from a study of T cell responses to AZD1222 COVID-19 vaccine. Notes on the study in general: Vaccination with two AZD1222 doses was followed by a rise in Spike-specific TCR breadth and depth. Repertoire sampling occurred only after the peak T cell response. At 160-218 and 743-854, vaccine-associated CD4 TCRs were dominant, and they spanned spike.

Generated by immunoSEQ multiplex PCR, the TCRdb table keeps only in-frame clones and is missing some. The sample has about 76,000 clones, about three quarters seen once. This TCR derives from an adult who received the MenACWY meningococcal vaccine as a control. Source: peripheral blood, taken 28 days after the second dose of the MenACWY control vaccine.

In nucleotides, the CDR3 is TGTGCCAGTAGTCCCCGCTCTAGCGGGGTAAAGGACGAGCAGTACTTC. Translated, it gives CASSPRSSGVKDEQYF. The chain combines TRBV19 with TRBJ2-7; 9 bases are a match to TRBD2. V was pared by 5 bases and J by 5 bases, with 13 bases of the junction left unmatched. The CDR3 spans 16 residues. Germline lookup yields CDR1 LNHDA and CDR2 SQIVND (reference sequence).